The 20 T cell receptor beta chains below come from one sample, sequenced in a study of T cell repertoires in cytomegalovirus infection. TCRdb reprocessed the reads with MiXCR, giving one entry per CDR3 protein. The sample contains over 450,000 distinct CDR3 sequences, approximately 10% of which appear only once. Sequenced input: PBMCs. These receptors originate from a human donor in good health (CMV status not recorded). Some clones in this sample may be carry-over from other donors' samples.

DNA of the CDR3: TGTGTCTCGGCGGGACAGGGGGCGTCTGGGGCCAACGTCCTGACTTTC. It encodes CVSAGQGASGANVLTF. This chain joins TRBV10-3 and TRBJ2-6, with 12 bases fitting TRBD1. CDR1 and CDR2 from the germline V gene are ENHRY and SYGVKD. This CDR3 has 16 amino acids.

This clonotype was observed a handful of times. This chain links TRBV2 with TRBJ1-5, with D possibly TRBD1 on 6 matching bases. Germline CDR1 is SNHLY and CDR2 is FYNNEI. The CDR3 is made up of 17 amino acids. Trimming shortened V by 0 bases and J by 3 bases, and 15 bases separated the two germline ends. CDR3: CASSEALRGVPNQPQHF. Written as DNA, the CDR3 is TGTGCCAGCAGTGAAGCGCTTAGGGGGGTCCCCAATCAGCCCCAGCATTTT.

This chain joins TRBV6-1 and TRBJ2-7, with D possibly called TRBD1 or TRBD2 (5 bases each). Trimming cost V 11 bases and J 6 bases, with 29 bases left between them. Germline CDR1 and CDR2: MNHNS and SASEGT. The CDR3 contains 16 residues. Here the CDR3 reads CASRGAFPPFSLEQYF. CDR3 nucleotides: TGTGCCTCTAGAGGGGCGTTCCCTCCCTTTTCTCTCGAGCAGTACTTC.

This clonotype occurred many times. The J gene is TRBJ1-3, the V gene TRBV3-1, with 8 bases that match TRBD1. Losses at the gene ends were 5 bases for V and 4 bases for J; bases not matched to a gene: 7. Looked up from germline, CDR1 is LGHDT and CDR2 is YNNKEL (reference sequence). The CDR3 covers 15 residues. CDR3 region: CASSAYRGDGNTIYF. In DNA, the CDR3 is TGTGCCAGCAGCGCATACAGGGGGGACGGAAACACCATATATTTT. Full variable domain (outside the CDR3, taken from reference TRBV3-1 and TRBJ1-3): DTAVSQTPKYLVTQMGNDKSIKCEQNLGHDTMYWYKQDSKKFLKIMFSYNNKELIINETVPNRFSPKSPDKAHLNLHINSLELGDSAVYFCASSAYRGDGNTIYFGEGSWLTVV.

Remarks on this clonotype: No conserved phenylalanine or tryptophan is present at the end of the CDR3, so a read error is the likely explanation. The V gene is TRBV14, the J gene TRBJ1-3; D uncertain. This CDR3 comprises 18 residues. Per germline, CDR1 SGHDN and CDR2 FVKESK. V was pared by 0 bases and J by 0 bases, with 15 bases between. CDR3 loop: CASSQDLRIDYSGNTIYL. The CDR3 DNA sequence: TGTGCCAGCAGCCAAGATCTTCGAATTGATTACTCTGGAAACACCATATATTTA.

This clonotype was detected only a few times. The chain is built from TRBV5-1 and TRBJ2-3, with 10 bases matching TRBD2. The CDR3 runs to 17 residues. With V trimmed by 4 bases and J by 1 base, 9 bases remained unmatched. The V gene's germline CDR1 is SGHRS and CDR2 YFSETQ. CDR3 DNA: TGCGCCAGCAGCCCAAGGCCTAGCGGGAGCGGCACAGATACGCAGTATTTT. Translation gives CASSPRPSGSGTDTQYF.

This clonotype was seen at least ten times. J is TRBJ2-1 and V is TRBV7-9; D is unresolved. Trimming took 5 bases from V and 0 from J, leaving 11 bases between them. In germline, CDR1 is SEHNR, CDR2 FQNEAQ (reference sequence). The CDR3 covers 15 residues. CDR3 DNA: TGTGCCAGCAGCGCACTAAGAAACTCCTACAATGAGCAGTTCTTC. Encoded protein: CASSALRNSYNEQFF.

The rearrangement links TRBV19 to TRBJ1-3, with D possibly TRBD1 on 5 matching bases. The germline V and J ends were trimmed by 9 bases and 4 bases, with 10 bases remaining between them. This CDR3 is built from 12 residues. The germline gives CDR1 LNHDA, CDR2 SQIVND (reference sequence). DNA for the CDR3: TGTGCCAGCAAAGGGGACGGAAACACCATATATTTT. It is translated as CASKGDGNTIYF.

This clonotype was observed at least ten times. The chain combines TRBV19 with TRBJ1-2, with D possibly TRBD1 on 5 matching bases. V was trimmed by 6 bases and J by 6 bases, leaving 26 bases between them. The CDR3 is 17 amino acids. Germline lookup yields CDR1 LNHDA and CDR2 SQIVND (reference sequence). The CDR3 here is CASSPLPGGLIDHGYTF. The CDR3 coding sequence is TGTGCCAGTAGCCCCCTCCCTGGGGGACTGATAGATCATGGCTACACCTTC.

There are many counts of this clonotype. The chain recombines TRBV27 with TRBJ2-1; D might be TRBD1 (5 bases). The CDR3 covers 14 residues. Trimming removed 2 bases from V and 4 bases from J, with 9 bases in between. The V gene's germline CDR1 is MNHEY and CDR2 SMNVEV (reference sequence). CDR3 loop: CASSLDSFYNEQFF. The DNA for the CDR3 is TGTGCCAGCAGTTTAGACAGCTTTTACAATGAGCAGTTCTTC.

This clonotype was seen many times. CDR3 sequence: CASSLESNEQYF. In DNA form, the CDR3 reads TGCGCCAGCAGCTTGGAGAGTAACGAGCAGTACTTC. The genes are TRBV5-1 and TRBJ2-7; no definite D call. Germline V lookup: CDR1 SGHRS, CDR2 YFSETQ. CDR3 length equals 12 residues. Trimming shortened V by 0 bases and J by 5 bases, and 6 bases separated the two germline ends.

This clonotype was observed many times. This rearrangement joins TRBV5-1 to TRBJ1-5; D uncertain. The CDR3 is made up of 15 amino acids. With 0 bases removed from V and 5 bases from J, the gap between germline ends came to 12 bases. The V gene's germline CDR1 is SGHRS and CDR2 YFSETQ. The CDR3 protein is CASSLVAGADQPQHF. For the CDR3, the DNA is TGCGCCAGCAGCTTGGTAGCGGGCGCGGATCAGCCCCAGCATTTT.

This clonotype was recorded at least ten times. The CDR3 region has the DNA TGTGCCAGCAGCTTAGGGCCTACAGGGGGAGCTTTCTTT. It translates to CASSLGPTGGAFF. The chain links TRBV11-3 to TRBJ1-1, with 8 bases fitting TRBD1. The CDR3 length is 13 residues. The junction had 5 bases not matched to a gene; V was cut back by 1 base and J by 10 bases. Germline CDR1 and CDR2: SGHNT and YENEEA.

The chain is built from TRBV2 and TRBJ2-5, with TRBD2 as a possible D gene (5 bases). The V end lost 7 bases, the J end lost 7 bases, and 13 bases lay between the germline ends. The CDR3 loop spans 12 amino acids. Looked up from germline, CDR1 is SNHLY and CDR2 is FYNNEI. CDR3 DNA sequence: TGTGCCAGCAATCCCCGGGGTGGGACCCAGTACTTC. It specifies CASNPRGGTQYF.

The gene calls are TRBV5-1 and TRBJ1-2; D remains unclear. V shed 3 bases and J shed 7 bases, with 16 bases lying between them. CDR3 size: 14 residues. Germline V lookup: CDR1 SGHRS, CDR2 YFSETQ. The CDR3 reads CASSSGGPLTGYTF. The CDR3 nucleotides are TGCGCCAGCAGCTCCGGTGGGCCCCTAACTGGCTACACCTTC. Together with reference TRBV5-1 and TRBJ1-2, the CDR3 gives the full variable domain: KAGVTQTPRYLIKTRGQQVTLSCSPISGHRSVSWYQQTPGQGLQFLFEYFSETQRNKGNFPGRFSGRQFSNSRSEMNVSTLELGDSALYLCASSSGGPLTGYTFGSGTRLTVV.

This clonotype came up a few times. The V gene is TRBV5-6, the J gene TRBJ1-4, with D maybe TRBD1 (6 bases). The CDR3 has 16 amino acids. Germline values: CDR1 SGHDT, CDR2 YYEEEE. V was cut by 2 bases and J by 10 bases, with 21 bases left in between. The CDR3 DNA follows: TGTGCCAGCAGCTTCTTTCCGGGACACCGTGGATCAAAACTGTTTTTT. This encodes CASSFFPGHRGSKLFF.

V and J are TRBV20-1 and TRBJ2-3; the match to TRBD1 covers 10 bases. The V gene's germline CDR1 is DFQATT and CDR2 SNEGSKA (reference sequence). The CDR3 is 14 residues long. V was pared by 5 bases and J by 0 bases, with 2 bases of the junction left unmatched. The CDR3 is CSAGDRGSTDTQYF. In nucleotides, the CDR3 is TGCAGTGCTGGGGACAGGGGCAGCACAGATACGCAGTATTTT.

This clonotype was found many times. CDR3 loop: CSVATELYGYTF. The CDR3 nucleotides read TGCAGCGTAGCGACAGAACTCTATGGCTACACCTTC. The J gene is TRBJ1-2, the V gene TRBV29-1; D is possibly TRBD1 (5 bases). Trimming took 6 bases from V and 4 from J, leaving 12 bases between them. Germline V gene lookup returns CDR1 SQVTM and CDR2 ANQGSEA. The CDR3 is 12 residues long.

This chain uses TRBV5-1 with TRBJ2-5, with 13 bases fitting TRBD2. The V gene end was trimmed by 4 bases and the J gene end by 4 bases; junction bases not matched to a gene: 19. The CDR3 is 20 amino acids. The germline V gene encodes CDR1 SGHRS and CDR2 YFSETQ. The CDR3 is CASSDWKLGRTSGGGETQYF. CDR3 DNA sequence: TGCGCCAGCAGCGACTGGAAGTTGGGTCGGACTAGCGGGGGAGGAGAGACCCAGTACTTC.

The sample holds a few counts of this clonotype. This chain connects TRBV19 to TRBJ2-3; D is perhaps TRBD1 (5 bases). V was shortened by 1 base and J by 1 base, with 9 bases between the two germline ends. Germline values: CDR1 LNHDA, CDR2 SQIVND (reference sequence). This CDR3 has 15 amino acids. CDR3 in DNA: TGTGCCAGTAGTATAGGAAGGGGCGGCACAGATACGCAGTATTTT. Translating it yields CASSIGRGGTDTQYF.